This TCR beta chain comes out of a study of graft-versus-host responses after intestinal transplantation. About this clone: Its target is not known.

Data came from immunoSEQ multiplex PCR; TCRdb stores just in-frame clones and leaves some out. Of about 70,000 clones listed, 90% are singletons. Germline V lookup: CDR1 SNHLY, CDR2 FYNNEI. V shed 2 bases, J shed 3 bases, and the junction held 5 bases outside the gene matches. The CDR3 consists of 15 residues. This clonotype originated in a human donor who received an intestinal transplant. The sample was unstimulated CD8+ T cells sorted from spleen or lymph node cells, taken before intestinal transplant. V gene TRBV2 combines with J gene TRBJ2-3; TRBD2 matches at 7 bases. CDR3: CASSEWASGTDTQYF. The CDR3 region has the DNA TGTGCCAGCAGTGAATGGGCTAGCGGAACAGATACGCAGTATTTT.